This T cell receptor (beta chain) is drawn from a study of T cell changes during pregnancy in multiple sclerosis. The table came from immunoSEQ multiplex PCR; TCRdb's copy has only in-frame clones and leaves some out. The sample gives some 30,000 clones, about nine tenths of which show up once; 4.3% is in the top ten. CDR1 is MNHEY and CDR2 is SVGAGI in the germline V gene. V shed 4 bases and J shed 0 bases, with 13 bases lying between them. CDR3 size: 15 residues. This sequence joins TRBV6-5 and TRBJ2-7; D perhaps matches TRBD1 (6 bases). The sequenced sample was CD8+ T cells from peripheral blood mononuclear cells, obtained in the second trimester of pregnancy. The clonotype comes from a female donor with multiple sclerosis, enrolled in a pregnancy study. CDR3 amino acids: CASSFAPGHSYEQYF. Here the CDR3 DNA reads TGTGCCAGCAGTTTCGCCCCGGGACACTCCTACGAGCAGTACTTC.